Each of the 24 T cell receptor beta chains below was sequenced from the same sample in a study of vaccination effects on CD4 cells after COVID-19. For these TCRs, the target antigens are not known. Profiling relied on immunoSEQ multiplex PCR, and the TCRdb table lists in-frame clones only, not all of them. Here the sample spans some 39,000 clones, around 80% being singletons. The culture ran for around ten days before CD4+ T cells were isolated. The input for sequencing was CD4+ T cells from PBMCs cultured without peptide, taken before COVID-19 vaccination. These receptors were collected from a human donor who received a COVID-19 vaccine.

The CDR3 is CATSRERLYEQYV. The CDR3 DNA reads TGTGCCACCAGCAGGGAACGGCTCTACGAGCAGTACGTC. The chain links TRBV15 to TRBJ2-7, with no clear D. V lost 3 bases to trimming and J lost 3 bases, with 9 bases between them. Germline V gene sequence: CDR1 LNHNV, CDR2 YYDKDF (reference sequence). This CDR3 is built from 13 residues.

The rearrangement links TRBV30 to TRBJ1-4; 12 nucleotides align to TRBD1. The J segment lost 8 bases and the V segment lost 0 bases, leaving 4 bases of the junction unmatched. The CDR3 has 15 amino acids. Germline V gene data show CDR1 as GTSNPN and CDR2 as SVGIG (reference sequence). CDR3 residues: CAWSVRDRGQEKLFF. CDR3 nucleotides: TGTGCCTGGAGTGTAAGGGACAGGGGGCAGGAAAAACTGTTTTTT. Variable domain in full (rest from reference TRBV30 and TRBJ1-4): SQTIHQWPATLVQPVGSPLSLECTVEGTSNPNLYWYRQAAGRGLQLLFYSVGIGQISSEVPQNLSASRPQDRQFILSSKKLLLSDSGFYLCAWSVRDRGQEKLFFGSGTQLSVL.

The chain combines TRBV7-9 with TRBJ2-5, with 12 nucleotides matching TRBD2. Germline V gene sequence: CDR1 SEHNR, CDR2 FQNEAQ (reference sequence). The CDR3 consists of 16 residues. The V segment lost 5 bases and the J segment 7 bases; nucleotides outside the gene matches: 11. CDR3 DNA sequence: TGTGCCAGCAGCCGAAGGTCTAGCGGGGGGGATGGGACCCAGTACTTC. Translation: CASSRRSSGGDGTQYF.

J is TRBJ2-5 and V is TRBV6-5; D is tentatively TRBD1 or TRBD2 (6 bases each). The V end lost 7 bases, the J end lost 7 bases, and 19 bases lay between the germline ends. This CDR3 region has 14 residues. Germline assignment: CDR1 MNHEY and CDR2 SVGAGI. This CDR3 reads CASTQPTGAGTQYF. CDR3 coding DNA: TGTGCCAGCACTCAACCCACGGGGGCAGGGACCCAGTACTTC.

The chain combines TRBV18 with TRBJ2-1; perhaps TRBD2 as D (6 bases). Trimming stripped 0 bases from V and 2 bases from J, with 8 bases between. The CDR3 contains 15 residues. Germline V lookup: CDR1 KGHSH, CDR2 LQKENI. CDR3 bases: TGTGCCAGCTCACCACCGGGACTGGCCTACAATGAGCAGTTCTTC. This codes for CASSPPGLAYNEQFF. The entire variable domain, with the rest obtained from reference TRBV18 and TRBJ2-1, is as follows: NAGVMQNPRHLVRRRGQEARLRCSPMKGHSHVYWYRQLPEEGLKFMVYLQKENIIDESGMPKERFSAEFPKEGPSILRIQQVVRGDSAAYFCASSPPGLAYNEQFFGPGTRLTVL.

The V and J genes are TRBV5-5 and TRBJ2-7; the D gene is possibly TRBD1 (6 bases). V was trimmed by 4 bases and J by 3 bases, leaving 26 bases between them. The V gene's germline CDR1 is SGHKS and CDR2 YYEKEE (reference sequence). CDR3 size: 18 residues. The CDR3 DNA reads TGTGCCAGCAGCAGGGATTTTAATACAGGGTCTTTCCACTACGAGCAGTACGTC. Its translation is CASSRDFNTGSFHYEQYV.

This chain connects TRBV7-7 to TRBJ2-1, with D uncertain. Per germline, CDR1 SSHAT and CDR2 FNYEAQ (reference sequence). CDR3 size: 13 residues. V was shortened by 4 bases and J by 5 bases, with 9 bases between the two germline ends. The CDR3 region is CASSSGRNNEQFF. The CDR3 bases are TGTGCCAGCAGCTCCGGACGGAACAATGAGCAGTTCTTC.

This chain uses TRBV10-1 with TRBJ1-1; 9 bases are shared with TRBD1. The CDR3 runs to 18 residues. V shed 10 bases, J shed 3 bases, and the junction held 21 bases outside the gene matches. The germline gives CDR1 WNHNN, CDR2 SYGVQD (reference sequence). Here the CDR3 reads CATPEDRGLRVRDTEAFF. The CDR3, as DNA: TGCGCCACCCCAGAGGACAGGGGACTGAGGGTAAGGGACACTGAAGCTTTCTTT.

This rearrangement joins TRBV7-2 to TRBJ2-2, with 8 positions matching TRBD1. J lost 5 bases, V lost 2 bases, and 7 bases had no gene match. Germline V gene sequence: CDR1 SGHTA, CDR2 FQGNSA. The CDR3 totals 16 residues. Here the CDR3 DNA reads TGTGCCAGCAGCTTAATGAGACAGGGGCCAACCGGGGAGCTGTTTTTT. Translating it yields CASSLMRQGPTGELFF.

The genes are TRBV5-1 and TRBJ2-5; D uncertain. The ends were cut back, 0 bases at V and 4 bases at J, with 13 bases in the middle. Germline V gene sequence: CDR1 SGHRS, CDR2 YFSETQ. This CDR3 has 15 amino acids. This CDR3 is CASSLEFLFGETQYF. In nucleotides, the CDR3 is TGCGCCAGCAGCTTGGAATTCCTTTTTGGAGAGACCCAGTACTTC.

This CDR3 reads CASSQKEGLNEKLFF. The DNA of the CDR3 is TGCGCCAGCAGCCAGAAAGAGGGACTTAATGAAAAACTGTTTTTT. J is TRBJ1-4 and V is TRBV4-1, with D tentatively TRBD1 (5 bases). This CDR3 contains 15 residues. CDR1 is MGHRA, CDR2 YSYEKL, per germline. V was trimmed by 3 bases and J by 4 bases, leaving 12 bases between them.

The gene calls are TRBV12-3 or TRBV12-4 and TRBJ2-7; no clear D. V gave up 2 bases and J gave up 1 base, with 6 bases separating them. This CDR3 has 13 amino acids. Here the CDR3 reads CASSLSTSYEQYV. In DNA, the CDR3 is TGTGCCAGCAGTTTAAGTACGTCCTACGAGCAGTACGTC.

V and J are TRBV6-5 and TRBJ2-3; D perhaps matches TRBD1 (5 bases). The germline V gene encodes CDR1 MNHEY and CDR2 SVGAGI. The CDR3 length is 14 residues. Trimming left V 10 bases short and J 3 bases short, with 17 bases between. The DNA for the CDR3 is TGTGCCACCAGGGCCAGGGTATTGACAGATACGCAGTATTTT. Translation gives CATRARVLTDTQYF.

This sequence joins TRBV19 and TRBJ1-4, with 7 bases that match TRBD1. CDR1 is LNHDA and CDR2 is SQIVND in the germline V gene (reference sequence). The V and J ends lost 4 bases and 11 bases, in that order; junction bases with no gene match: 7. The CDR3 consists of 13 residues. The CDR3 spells CASSTKDRSKLFF. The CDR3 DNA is TGTGCCAGTAGTACGAAGGACAGGTCTAAACTGTTTTTT.

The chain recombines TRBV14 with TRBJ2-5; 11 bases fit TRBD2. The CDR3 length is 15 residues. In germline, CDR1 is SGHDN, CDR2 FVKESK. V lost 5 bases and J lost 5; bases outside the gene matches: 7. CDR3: CASSTRLAGRETQYF. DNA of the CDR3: TGTGCCAGCAGCACCCGACTAGCGGGGAGGGAGACCCAGTACTTC.

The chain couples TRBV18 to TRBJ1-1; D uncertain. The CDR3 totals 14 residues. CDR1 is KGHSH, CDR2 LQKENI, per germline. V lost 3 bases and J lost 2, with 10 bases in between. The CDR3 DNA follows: TGTGCCAGCTCACCCGTTGGAGGAAACACTGAAGCTTTCTTT. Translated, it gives CASSPVGGNTEAFF.

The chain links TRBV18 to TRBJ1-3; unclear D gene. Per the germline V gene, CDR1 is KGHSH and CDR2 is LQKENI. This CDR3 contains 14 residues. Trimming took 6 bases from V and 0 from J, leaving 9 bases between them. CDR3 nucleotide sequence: TGTGCCAGCTCCCAGCAGGCCTCTGGAAACACCATATATTTT. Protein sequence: CASSQQASGNTIYF.

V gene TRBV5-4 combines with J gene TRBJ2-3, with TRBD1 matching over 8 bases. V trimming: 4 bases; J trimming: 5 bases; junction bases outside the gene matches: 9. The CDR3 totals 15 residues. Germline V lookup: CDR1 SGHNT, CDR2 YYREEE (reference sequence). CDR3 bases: TGTGCCAGCAGCCTCGGACAGGGTCGAGAAGATACGCAGTATTTT. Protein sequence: CASSLGQGREDTQYF.

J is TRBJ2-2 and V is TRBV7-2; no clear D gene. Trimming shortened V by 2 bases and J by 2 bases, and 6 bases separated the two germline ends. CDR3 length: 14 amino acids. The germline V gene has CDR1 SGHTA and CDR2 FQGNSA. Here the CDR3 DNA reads TGTGCCAGCAGCTTACAACGTAACACCGGGGAGCTGTTTTTT. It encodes CASSLQRNTGELFF.

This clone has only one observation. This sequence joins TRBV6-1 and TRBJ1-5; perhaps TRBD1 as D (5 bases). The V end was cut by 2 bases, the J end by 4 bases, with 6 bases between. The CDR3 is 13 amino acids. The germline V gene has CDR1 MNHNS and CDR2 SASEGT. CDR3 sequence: CASSENRNQPQHF. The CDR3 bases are TGTGCCAGCAGTGAAAACAGGAATCAGCCCCAGCATTTT.

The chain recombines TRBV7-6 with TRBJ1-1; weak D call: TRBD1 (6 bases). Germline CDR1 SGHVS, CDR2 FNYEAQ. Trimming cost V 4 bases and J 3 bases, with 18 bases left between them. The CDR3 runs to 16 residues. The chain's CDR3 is CASSSRGGARDTEAFF. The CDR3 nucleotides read TGTGCCAGCAGCTCCCGCGGGGGGGCGCGGGACACTGAAGCTTTCTTT.

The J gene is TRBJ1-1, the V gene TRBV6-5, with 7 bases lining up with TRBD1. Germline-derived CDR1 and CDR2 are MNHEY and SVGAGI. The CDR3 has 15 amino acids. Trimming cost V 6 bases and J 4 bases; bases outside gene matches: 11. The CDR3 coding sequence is TGTGCCAGCAGGAACTCCAGGGGGACGGCCACTGAAGCTTTCTTT. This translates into CASRNSRGTATEAFF.

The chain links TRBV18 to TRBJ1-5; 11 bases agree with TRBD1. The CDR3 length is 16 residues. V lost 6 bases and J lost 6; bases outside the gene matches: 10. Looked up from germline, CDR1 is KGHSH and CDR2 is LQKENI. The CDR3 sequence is CASSEGQGAAGQPQHF. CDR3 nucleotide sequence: TGTGCCAGCTCGGAAGGACAGGGGGCAGCGGGTCAGCCCCAGCATTTT.

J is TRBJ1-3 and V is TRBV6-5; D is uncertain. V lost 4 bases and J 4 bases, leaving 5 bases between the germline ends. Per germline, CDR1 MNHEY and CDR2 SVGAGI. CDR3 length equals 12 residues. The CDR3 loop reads CASSSPGNTIYF. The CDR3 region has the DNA TGTGCCAGCAGTTCTCCCGGAAACACCATATATTTT.